Sequencing of this T cell receptor beta chain was carried out in a study of cytomegalovirus exposure and HLA in healthy donors. Note on this clone: Its antigen is not identified.

Whole-study results and caveats: Cytomegalovirus-associated TCR beta chains were listed, numbering 150 to 200.

A multiplex PCR was run with 60 Vbeta primers and 13 Jbeta primers. The protocol was immunoSEQ multiplex PCR, while the TCRdb copy is restricted to in-frame clones and leaves out a portion. The table records 200,000 to 250,000 clones, roughly 91% of them present only once. Trimming removed 0 bases from V and 0 bases from J, with 6 bases in between. CDR3 size: 15 residues. CDR1 is SGHKS and CDR2 is YYEKEE in the germline V gene (reference sequence). The sequenced material came from PBMCs. V gene TRBV5-5 combines with J gene TRBJ2-2; D is undetermined. The receptor was derived from a woman younger than 30 in good health and CMV-seronegative. CDR3 region: CASSLVLTNTGELFF. CDR3 coding DNA: TGTGCCAGCAGCTTGGTACTAACGAACACCGGGGAGCTGTTTTTT. Combining the CDR3 with reference TRBV5-5 and TRBJ2-2 gives the whole variable domain DAGVTQSPTHLIKTRGQQVTLRCSPISGHKSVSWYQQVLGQGPQFIFQYYEKEERGRGNFPDRFSARQFPNYSSELNVNALLLGDSALYLCASSLVLTNTGELFFGEGSRLTVL.